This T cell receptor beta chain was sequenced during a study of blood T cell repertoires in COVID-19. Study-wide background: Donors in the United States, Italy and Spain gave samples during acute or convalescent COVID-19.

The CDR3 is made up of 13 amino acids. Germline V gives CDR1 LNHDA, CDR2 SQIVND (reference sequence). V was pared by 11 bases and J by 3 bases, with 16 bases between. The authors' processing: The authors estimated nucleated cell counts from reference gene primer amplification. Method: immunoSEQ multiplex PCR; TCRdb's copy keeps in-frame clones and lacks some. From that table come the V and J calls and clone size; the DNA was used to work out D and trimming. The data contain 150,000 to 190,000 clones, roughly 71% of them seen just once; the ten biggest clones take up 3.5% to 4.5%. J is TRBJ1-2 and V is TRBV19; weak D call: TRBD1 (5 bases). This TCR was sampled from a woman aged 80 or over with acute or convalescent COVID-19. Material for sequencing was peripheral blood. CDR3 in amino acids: CAGRDGGDYGYTF. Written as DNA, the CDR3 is TGTGCCGGCCGGGACGGGGGGGACTATGGCTACACCTTC.